Shown below are 26 T cell receptor beta chains from a single sample sequenced in a study of siplizumab effects on memory and regulatory T cells. Assay: immunoSEQ multiplex PCR; the TCRdb copy retains only in-frame clones and omits some. The table includes about 100,000 clones, more than 85% detected once. Sequencing was performed on CD4+ T cells sorted from blood. The receptor set was obtained from a human donor in good health.

This sequence joins TRBV7-6 and TRBJ2-7; D call uncertain. The CDR3 has 14 amino acids. The germline V gene has CDR1 SGHVS and CDR2 FNYEAQ. V was pared by 5 bases and J by 0 bases, with 11 bases between. The DNA of the CDR3 is TGTGCCAGCAGCCGTGACCGGACCTCCTACGAGCAGTACTTC. Translated: CASSRDRTSYEQYF.

The chain links TRBV7-3 to TRBJ2-1; D might be TRBD2 (6 bases). Trimming left V 2 bases short and J 9 bases short, with 11 bases between. Germline-derived CDR1 and CDR2 are SGHTA and FQGTGA. The CDR3 contains 13 residues. In nucleotides, the CDR3 is TGTGCCAGCAGCTTATCTAGCGTAAGTGAGCAGTTCTTC. As protein: CASSLSSVSEQFF.

The chain couples TRBV29-1 to TRBJ2-7, with a tentative D call TRBD2 (5 bases). Germline CDR1 SQVTM, CDR2 ANQGSEA. The CDR3 has 11 residues. V gave up 4 bases and J gave up 3 bases, with 7 bases separating them. CDR3 protein: CSVVRVYEQYF. CDR3 DNA: TGCAGCGTTGTGAGGGTCTACGAGCAGTACTTC.

The chain joins TRBV25-1 to TRBJ1-1; TRBD1 aligns across 10 bases. Germline trimming cut 0 bases from V and 12 bases from J; bases unmatched to any gene: 16. Germline CDR1 reads MGHDK; CDR2 reads SYGVNS. The length of the CDR3 is 17 residues. The CDR3 DNA reads as TGTGCCAGCAGTGAATATGGGGCCGAGACAGGGGGCTCTGGGACTTTCTTT. Its protein product is CASSEYGAETGGSGTFF. Full variable domain (rest looked up from reference TRBV25-1 and TRBJ1-1): EADIYQTPRYLVIGTGKKITLECSQTMGHDKMYWYQQDPGMELHLIHYSYGVNSTEKGDLSSESTVSRIRTEHFPLTLESARPSHTSQYLCASSEYGAETGGSGTFFGQGTRLTVV.

The CDR3 DNA follows: TGTGCCACCAGCAGAGAGGGACAGGGCGATGGCTACACCTTC. This translates into CATSREGQGDGYTF. The rearrangement uses TRBV15 and TRBJ1-2; 9 bases are shared with TRBD1. J lost 6 bases, V lost 0 bases, and 2 bases had no gene match. Looked up from germline, CDR1 is LNHNV and CDR2 is YYDKDF (reference sequence). CDR3 length: 14 residues.

This chain links TRBV5-4 with TRBJ1-2, with D possibly being TRBD1 (5 bases). Germline CDR1 and CDR2: SGHNT and YYREEE (reference sequence). The CDR3 covers 19 residues. V lost 0 bases and J lost 0, with 21 bases in between. As DNA, the CDR3 is TGTGCCAGCAGCTTGGCGGACATCGCGGGCTCAGTCGCTAACTATGGCTACACCTTC. This gives the protein CASSLADIAGSVANYGYTF.

In regard to this clone: An end of the junction does not agree with germline; a read error may underlie this. CDR3 residues: CASSSQGAGTATQYF. The DNA for the CDR3 is TGTGCCAGTAGTTCACAGGGGGCCGGCACAGCTACGCAGTATTTT. V is TRBV19 and J is TRBJ2-3; 9 nucleotides line up with TRBD1. The CDR3 is 15 amino acids. The germline gives CDR1 LNHDA, CDR2 SQIVND (reference sequence).

V usage is TRBV7-9 and J usage is TRBJ1-1; a possible D gene is TRBD1 (6 bases). Trimming shortened V by 5 bases and J by 7 bases, and 11 bases separated the two germline ends. Germline assignment: CDR1 SEHNR and CDR2 FQNEAQ (reference sequence). CDR3 length: 12 amino acids. CDR3 DNA: TGTGCCAGCAGCATTGAACAGGGTGAAGCTTTCTTT. This codes for CASSIEQGEAFF.

The V and J genes are TRBV6-6 and TRBJ2-7, with a tentative D call TRBD2 (6 bases). Germline V lookup: CDR1 MNHNY, CDR2 SVGAGI (reference sequence). The CDR3 totals 16 residues. Trimming removed 0 bases at V and 2 bases at J, with 14 bases between. The CDR3 nucleotides are TGTGCCAGCAGTTACTCCGCCAGCGGGCACGCCTACGAGCAGTACTTC. It translates to CASSYSASGHAYEQYF.

The chain combines TRBV7-2 with TRBJ2-5; the match to TRBD1 covers 8 bases. Germline-derived CDR1 and CDR2 are SGHTA and FQGNSA. The CDR3 runs to 16 residues. Trimming at V came to 2 bases and at J to 4 bases, leaving 9 bases not matched to a gene. The CDR3 sequence: CASSLRQGAGSETQYF. The CDR3 region has the DNA TGTGCCAGCAGCTTAAGGCAGGGGGCCGGATCAGAGACCCAGTACTTC.

The chain couples TRBV5-6 to TRBJ2-7, with no clear D. CDR1 and CDR2 (germline): SGHDT, YYEEEE. The CDR3 consists of 14 residues. Trimming took off 2 bases at V and 0 bases at J, with 9 bases between the two ends. CDR3 loop: CASSFRRVSYEQYF. The DNA of the CDR3 is TGTGCCAGCAGCTTCAGACGGGTCTCCTACGAGCAGTACTTC.

The rearrangement joins TRBV10-3 to TRBJ2-3; 12 bases fit TRBD2. The J segment lost 4 bases and the V segment lost 2 bases, leaving 4 bases of the junction unmatched. Germline loops: CDR1 ENHRY, CDR2 SYGVKD. The CDR3 extends over 16 amino acids. The CDR3 DNA follows: TGTGCCATCAGTGAGACGGCTAGCGGGGGGGCAGATACGCAGTATTTT. Translation gives CAISETASGGADTQYF.

The chain joins TRBV7-8 to TRBJ2-7, with D hard to call. V gave up 0 bases and J gave up 2 bases, with 14 bases separating them. This CDR3 region has 16 residues. Germline CDR1 reads SGHVS; CDR2 reads FQNEAQ. CDR3 sequence: CASSLAPAAYAYEQYF. The DNA of the CDR3 is TGTGCCAGCAGCTTAGCGCCGGCTGCGTATGCCTACGAGCAGTACTTC.

This sequence joins TRBV2 and TRBJ1-2, with 10 bases lining up with TRBD1. There are 15 residues in the CDR3. Germline CDR1 and CDR2: SNHLY and FYNNEI. Trimming cost V 2 bases and J 6 bases; bases outside gene matches: 6. CDR3 DNA: TGTGCCAGCAGTGAACCACCGGGACAGGGGAATGGCTACACCTTC. This gives the protein CASSEPPGQGNGYTF.

The genes are TRBV18 and TRBJ2-2; D unclear. This CDR3 is built from 13 residues. V was shortened by 0 bases and J by 5 bases, with 4 bases between the two germline ends. Germline values: CDR1 KGHSH, CDR2 LQKENI. CDR3 nucleotides: TGTGCCAGCTCACCACCCGGGACCGGGGAGCTGTTTTTT. Residues: CASSPPGTGELFF.

V is TRBV5-1 and J is TRBJ2-1; 7 nucleotides align to TRBD2. J gave up 0 bases and V 2 bases, and 2 bases lay outside the gene matches. Per germline, CDR1 SGHRS and CDR2 YFSETQ. CDR3 size: 15 residues. DNA for the CDR3: TGCGCCAGCAGCTTCGGGGGGAGCTCCTACAATGAGCAGTTCTTC. Encoded protein: CASSFGGSSYNEQFF. The whole variable domain, filled in from reference TRBV5-1 and TRBJ2-1, reads KAGVTQTPRYLIKTRGQQVTLSCSPISGHRSVSWYQQTPGQGLQFLFEYFSETQRNKGNFPGRFSGRQFSNSRSEMNVSTLELGDSALYLCASSFGGSSYNEQFFGPGTRLTVL.

J is TRBJ1-2 and V is TRBV12-5; TRBD1 is a possible D gene (5 bases). The V gene's germline CDR1 is LGHNT and CDR2 FRNRAP. The CDR3 loop spans 16 amino acids. The ends were cut back, 4 bases at V and 0 bases at J, with 15 bases in the middle. The CDR3 protein is CASGSNYDSTNYGYTF. CDR3 nucleotides: TGTGCTAGTGGTTCTAACTATGACAGCACTAACTATGGCTACACCTTC. Full variable domain (missing parts from reference TRBV12-5 and TRBJ1-2): DARVTQTPRHKVTEMGQEVTMRCQPILGHNTVFWYRQTMMQGLELLAYFRNRAPLDDSGMPKDRFSAEMPDATLATLKIQPSEPRDSAVYFCASGSNYDSTNYGYTFGSGTRLTVV.

The V and J genes are TRBV27 and TRBJ2-1; tentatively, D is TRBD1 (6 bases). The germline V and J ends were trimmed by 0 bases and 7 bases, with 13 bases remaining between them. Germline CDR1 MNHEY, CDR2 SMNVEV (reference sequence). The CDR3 is 15 residues long. CDR3 sequence (DNA): TGTGCCAGCAGTTTATCGAGGGGGTCATGGAATGAGCAGTTCTTC. Translated, it gives CASSLSRGSWNEQFF.

This sequence joins TRBV5-1 and TRBJ2-1, with D tentatively TRBD2 (6 bases). The CDR3 is 14 residues long. Germline CDR1 is SGHRS and CDR2 is YFSETQ. Trimming left V 7 bases short and J 5 bases short, with 16 bases between. The CDR3 region has the DNA TGCGCCAGCCTCTTGGGGGGAGAGAACAATGAGCAGTTCTTC. Its translation: CASLLGGENNEQFF.

The gene calls are TRBV19 and TRBJ1-5; 8 positions agree with TRBD1. The CDR3 sequence is 15 residues long. The trim removed 7 bases at V and 2 bases at J, leaving 7 bases unmatched. Germline V gene lookup returns CDR1 LNHDA and CDR2 SQIVND (reference sequence). The CDR3 loop is CASNDRGRGNQPQHF. The CDR3 nucleotides are TGTGCCAGTAATGACAGGGGAAGAGGCAATCAGCCCCAGCATTTT.

The genes are TRBV21-1 and TRBJ1-2; the DNA was not compared with TRBD1, the D call given in the table. TRBV21-1 is designated a pseudogene. There are 14 residues in the CDR3. The CDR3 DNA is TGTGCCAGCAGCACGACAGGGGTGGGATATGGCTACACCTTC. It codes for CASSTTGVGYGYTF.

CDR3 loop: CASRGSGESGETQYF. Here the CDR3 DNA reads TGCGCCAGCAGGGGGTCGGGGGAGAGTGGAGAGACCCAGTACTTC. This rearrangement joins TRBV5-1 to TRBJ2-5, with TRBD2 as a possible D gene (6 bases). With 5 bases removed from V and 4 bases from J, the gap between germline ends came to 18 bases. The length of the CDR3 is 15 residues. The germline gives CDR1 SGHRS, CDR2 YFSETQ. Based on the CDR3 plus reference TRBV5-1 and TRBJ2-5, the full variable domain is KAGVTQTPRYLIKTRGQQVTLSCSPISGHRSVSWYQQTPGQGLQFLFEYFSETQRNKGNFPGRFSGRQFSNSRSEMNVSTLELGDSALYLCASRGSGESGETQYFGPGTRLLVL.

The chain couples TRBV11-2 to TRBJ2-7, with 10 bases that match TRBD1. The CDR3 runs to 15 residues. Germline lookup yields CDR1 SGHAT and CDR2 FQNNGV. Germline trimming cut 4 bases from V and 5 bases from J; bases unmatched to any gene: 8. The CDR3 region is CASSSLRDRGNEQYF. The CDR3 DNA follows: TGTGCCAGCAGCTCGCTCCGGGACAGGGGCAACGAGCAGTACTTC. Combining the CDR3 with reference TRBV11-2 and TRBJ2-7 gives the whole variable domain EAGVAQSPRYKIIEKRQSVAFWCNPISGHATLYWYQQILGQGPKLLIQFQNNGVVDDSQLPKDRFSAERLKGVDSTLKIQPAKLEDSAVYLCASSSLRDRGNEQYFGPGTRLTVT.

The rearrangement uses TRBV7-2 and TRBJ1-2; no definite D call. CDR1 and CDR2 (germline): SGHTA, FQGNSA. CDR3 length: 12 residues. Trimming shortened V by 1 base and J by 6 bases, and 6 bases separated the two germline ends. The CDR3 region has the DNA TGTGCCAGCAGCTTAGTCCGCGATGGCTACACCTTC. The encoded protein is CASSLVRDGYTF.

This chain uses TRBV6-5 with TRBJ2-5, with D possibly being TRBD1 (6 bases). Gene TRBJ2-7 matches the end of the DNA better, so the J call may be wrong. Germline values: CDR1 MNHEY, CDR2 SVGAGI. This CDR3 comprises 13 residues. In DNA form, the CDR3 reads TGTGCCAGCAGCCGGACAGCTTACTACGAGCAGTACTTC. It yields the protein CASSRTAYYEQYF.

The chain uses TRBV6-1 and TRBJ1-2; 7 bases agree with TRBD1. Germline CDR1 is MNHNS and CDR2 is SASEGT. J was trimmed by 2 bases and V by 5 bases; bases with no gene match: 5. This CDR3 contains 14 residues. DNA for the CDR3: TGTGCCAGCAGTATAGAGGGACAGAACTATGGCTACACCTTC. Its protein is CASSIEGQNYGYTF.